A selection of T cell receptor beta chains follows, all from one sample in a study of blood T cell repertoires in COVID-19. Produced via immunoSEQ multiplex PCR; TCRdb's table is partial and in-frame only. Among under 200,000 clones listed, 82% were seen once. Sequences were obtained from PBMCs or T cells enriched from blood (not recorded which). The receptors here all came from a woman aged 55-69 years with acute COVID-19. The conserved cysteine and the conserved F or W are not part of the CDR3 here. Fields, in order: V gene, J gene, CDR3 protein.

V: TRBV6-4
J: TRBJ2-4
CDR3: ASTKLGKSTLAKNIQY

V: TRBV6-5
J: TRBJ2-2
CDR3: ASSGTQTGELF

V: TRBV9
J: TRBJ2-5
CDR3: ASSALTGSGETQY

V: TRBV7-9
J: TRBJ1-1
CDR3: ASSLTGQLNTEAF

V: TRBV10-1
J: TRBJ2-2
CDR3: ASSEGTSGNTGELF

V: TRBV6-5
J: TRBJ1-4
CDR3: ASSYRGRGAGEKLF

V: TRBV11-2
J: TRBJ2-2
CDR3: ASSPGTANTGELF

V: TRBV3-1/TRBV3-2
J: TRBJ2-4
CDR3: ASSSQPGIAKNIQY

V: TRBV10-3
J: TRBJ1-1
CDR3: AISESRGARTEAF

V: TRBV19
J: TRBJ2-7
CDR3: ASSTPRAGGYEQY

V: TRBV11-2
J: TRBJ2-1
CDR3: ASSPGPAGAPEQF

V: TRBV5-1
J: TRBJ2-1
CDR3: ASSPGTSGGGEQF

V: TRBV5-5
J: TRBJ1-2
CDR3: ASSYWTGLNIDGYT

V: TRBV19
J: TRBJ2-2
CDR3: ASSIRQTRFANTGELF

V: TRBV6-5
J: TRBJ2-1
CDR3: ASSYDRGPSDEQF

V: TRBV6-2/TRBV6-3
J: TRBJ2-7
CDR3: ASSYVQGRASSHYEQY

V: TRBV7-6
J: TRBJ2-7
CDR3: ASSSPNLYEQY

V: TRBV15
J: TRBJ2-3
CDR3: ATSRPSTDTQY

V: TRBV12-3/TRBV12-4
J: TRBJ1-2
CDR3: ASSPRQGYGYT

V: TRBV5-1
J: TRBJ1-6
CDR3: ASSLGTGANNSPLH

V: TRBV3-1/TRBV3-2
J: TRBJ1-1
CDR3: ASRQQLDTEAF

V: TRBV19
J: TRBJ2-1
CDR3: ASRTGLNEQF

V: TRBV3-1/TRBV3-2
J: TRBJ1-4
CDR3: ASSQDRINEKLF

V: TRBV18
J: TRBJ1-5
CDR3: ASSPPEGGRNQPQH

V: TRBV11-2
J: TRBJ1-2
CDR3: ASSLVGVANYGYT

V: TRBV9
J: TRBJ2-2
CDR3: ASSVWTGNTGELF

V: TRBV2
J: TRBJ1-6
CDR3: ASSSQGANSPLH

V: TRBV5-4
J: TRBJ1-4
CDR3: ASSPDSYNEKLF

V: TRBV2
J: TRBJ2-2
CDR3: ASRGGVTGELF

V: TRBV10-3
J: TRBJ2-1
CDR3: AIRTLRDEQF

V: TRBV6-5
J: TRBJ2-3
CDR3: ASSLGSGGSTDTQY

V: TRBV19
J: TRBJ1-1
CDR3: ASKGGAMNTEAF

V: TRBV9
J: TRBJ2-2
CDR3: ASGRNRNTGELF

V: TRBV15
J: TRBJ1-2
CDR3: ATSRDLQGANGYT

V: TRBV6-4
J: TRBJ2-1
CDR3: ASSDWFGTGANEQF

V: TRBV4-1
J: TRBJ1-2
CDR3: ASSQETGYGYT

V: TRBV28
J: TRBJ1-1
CDR3: ASNNQVEAF

V: TRBV5-4
J: TRBJ2-2
CDR3: ASSAGVQNTGELF